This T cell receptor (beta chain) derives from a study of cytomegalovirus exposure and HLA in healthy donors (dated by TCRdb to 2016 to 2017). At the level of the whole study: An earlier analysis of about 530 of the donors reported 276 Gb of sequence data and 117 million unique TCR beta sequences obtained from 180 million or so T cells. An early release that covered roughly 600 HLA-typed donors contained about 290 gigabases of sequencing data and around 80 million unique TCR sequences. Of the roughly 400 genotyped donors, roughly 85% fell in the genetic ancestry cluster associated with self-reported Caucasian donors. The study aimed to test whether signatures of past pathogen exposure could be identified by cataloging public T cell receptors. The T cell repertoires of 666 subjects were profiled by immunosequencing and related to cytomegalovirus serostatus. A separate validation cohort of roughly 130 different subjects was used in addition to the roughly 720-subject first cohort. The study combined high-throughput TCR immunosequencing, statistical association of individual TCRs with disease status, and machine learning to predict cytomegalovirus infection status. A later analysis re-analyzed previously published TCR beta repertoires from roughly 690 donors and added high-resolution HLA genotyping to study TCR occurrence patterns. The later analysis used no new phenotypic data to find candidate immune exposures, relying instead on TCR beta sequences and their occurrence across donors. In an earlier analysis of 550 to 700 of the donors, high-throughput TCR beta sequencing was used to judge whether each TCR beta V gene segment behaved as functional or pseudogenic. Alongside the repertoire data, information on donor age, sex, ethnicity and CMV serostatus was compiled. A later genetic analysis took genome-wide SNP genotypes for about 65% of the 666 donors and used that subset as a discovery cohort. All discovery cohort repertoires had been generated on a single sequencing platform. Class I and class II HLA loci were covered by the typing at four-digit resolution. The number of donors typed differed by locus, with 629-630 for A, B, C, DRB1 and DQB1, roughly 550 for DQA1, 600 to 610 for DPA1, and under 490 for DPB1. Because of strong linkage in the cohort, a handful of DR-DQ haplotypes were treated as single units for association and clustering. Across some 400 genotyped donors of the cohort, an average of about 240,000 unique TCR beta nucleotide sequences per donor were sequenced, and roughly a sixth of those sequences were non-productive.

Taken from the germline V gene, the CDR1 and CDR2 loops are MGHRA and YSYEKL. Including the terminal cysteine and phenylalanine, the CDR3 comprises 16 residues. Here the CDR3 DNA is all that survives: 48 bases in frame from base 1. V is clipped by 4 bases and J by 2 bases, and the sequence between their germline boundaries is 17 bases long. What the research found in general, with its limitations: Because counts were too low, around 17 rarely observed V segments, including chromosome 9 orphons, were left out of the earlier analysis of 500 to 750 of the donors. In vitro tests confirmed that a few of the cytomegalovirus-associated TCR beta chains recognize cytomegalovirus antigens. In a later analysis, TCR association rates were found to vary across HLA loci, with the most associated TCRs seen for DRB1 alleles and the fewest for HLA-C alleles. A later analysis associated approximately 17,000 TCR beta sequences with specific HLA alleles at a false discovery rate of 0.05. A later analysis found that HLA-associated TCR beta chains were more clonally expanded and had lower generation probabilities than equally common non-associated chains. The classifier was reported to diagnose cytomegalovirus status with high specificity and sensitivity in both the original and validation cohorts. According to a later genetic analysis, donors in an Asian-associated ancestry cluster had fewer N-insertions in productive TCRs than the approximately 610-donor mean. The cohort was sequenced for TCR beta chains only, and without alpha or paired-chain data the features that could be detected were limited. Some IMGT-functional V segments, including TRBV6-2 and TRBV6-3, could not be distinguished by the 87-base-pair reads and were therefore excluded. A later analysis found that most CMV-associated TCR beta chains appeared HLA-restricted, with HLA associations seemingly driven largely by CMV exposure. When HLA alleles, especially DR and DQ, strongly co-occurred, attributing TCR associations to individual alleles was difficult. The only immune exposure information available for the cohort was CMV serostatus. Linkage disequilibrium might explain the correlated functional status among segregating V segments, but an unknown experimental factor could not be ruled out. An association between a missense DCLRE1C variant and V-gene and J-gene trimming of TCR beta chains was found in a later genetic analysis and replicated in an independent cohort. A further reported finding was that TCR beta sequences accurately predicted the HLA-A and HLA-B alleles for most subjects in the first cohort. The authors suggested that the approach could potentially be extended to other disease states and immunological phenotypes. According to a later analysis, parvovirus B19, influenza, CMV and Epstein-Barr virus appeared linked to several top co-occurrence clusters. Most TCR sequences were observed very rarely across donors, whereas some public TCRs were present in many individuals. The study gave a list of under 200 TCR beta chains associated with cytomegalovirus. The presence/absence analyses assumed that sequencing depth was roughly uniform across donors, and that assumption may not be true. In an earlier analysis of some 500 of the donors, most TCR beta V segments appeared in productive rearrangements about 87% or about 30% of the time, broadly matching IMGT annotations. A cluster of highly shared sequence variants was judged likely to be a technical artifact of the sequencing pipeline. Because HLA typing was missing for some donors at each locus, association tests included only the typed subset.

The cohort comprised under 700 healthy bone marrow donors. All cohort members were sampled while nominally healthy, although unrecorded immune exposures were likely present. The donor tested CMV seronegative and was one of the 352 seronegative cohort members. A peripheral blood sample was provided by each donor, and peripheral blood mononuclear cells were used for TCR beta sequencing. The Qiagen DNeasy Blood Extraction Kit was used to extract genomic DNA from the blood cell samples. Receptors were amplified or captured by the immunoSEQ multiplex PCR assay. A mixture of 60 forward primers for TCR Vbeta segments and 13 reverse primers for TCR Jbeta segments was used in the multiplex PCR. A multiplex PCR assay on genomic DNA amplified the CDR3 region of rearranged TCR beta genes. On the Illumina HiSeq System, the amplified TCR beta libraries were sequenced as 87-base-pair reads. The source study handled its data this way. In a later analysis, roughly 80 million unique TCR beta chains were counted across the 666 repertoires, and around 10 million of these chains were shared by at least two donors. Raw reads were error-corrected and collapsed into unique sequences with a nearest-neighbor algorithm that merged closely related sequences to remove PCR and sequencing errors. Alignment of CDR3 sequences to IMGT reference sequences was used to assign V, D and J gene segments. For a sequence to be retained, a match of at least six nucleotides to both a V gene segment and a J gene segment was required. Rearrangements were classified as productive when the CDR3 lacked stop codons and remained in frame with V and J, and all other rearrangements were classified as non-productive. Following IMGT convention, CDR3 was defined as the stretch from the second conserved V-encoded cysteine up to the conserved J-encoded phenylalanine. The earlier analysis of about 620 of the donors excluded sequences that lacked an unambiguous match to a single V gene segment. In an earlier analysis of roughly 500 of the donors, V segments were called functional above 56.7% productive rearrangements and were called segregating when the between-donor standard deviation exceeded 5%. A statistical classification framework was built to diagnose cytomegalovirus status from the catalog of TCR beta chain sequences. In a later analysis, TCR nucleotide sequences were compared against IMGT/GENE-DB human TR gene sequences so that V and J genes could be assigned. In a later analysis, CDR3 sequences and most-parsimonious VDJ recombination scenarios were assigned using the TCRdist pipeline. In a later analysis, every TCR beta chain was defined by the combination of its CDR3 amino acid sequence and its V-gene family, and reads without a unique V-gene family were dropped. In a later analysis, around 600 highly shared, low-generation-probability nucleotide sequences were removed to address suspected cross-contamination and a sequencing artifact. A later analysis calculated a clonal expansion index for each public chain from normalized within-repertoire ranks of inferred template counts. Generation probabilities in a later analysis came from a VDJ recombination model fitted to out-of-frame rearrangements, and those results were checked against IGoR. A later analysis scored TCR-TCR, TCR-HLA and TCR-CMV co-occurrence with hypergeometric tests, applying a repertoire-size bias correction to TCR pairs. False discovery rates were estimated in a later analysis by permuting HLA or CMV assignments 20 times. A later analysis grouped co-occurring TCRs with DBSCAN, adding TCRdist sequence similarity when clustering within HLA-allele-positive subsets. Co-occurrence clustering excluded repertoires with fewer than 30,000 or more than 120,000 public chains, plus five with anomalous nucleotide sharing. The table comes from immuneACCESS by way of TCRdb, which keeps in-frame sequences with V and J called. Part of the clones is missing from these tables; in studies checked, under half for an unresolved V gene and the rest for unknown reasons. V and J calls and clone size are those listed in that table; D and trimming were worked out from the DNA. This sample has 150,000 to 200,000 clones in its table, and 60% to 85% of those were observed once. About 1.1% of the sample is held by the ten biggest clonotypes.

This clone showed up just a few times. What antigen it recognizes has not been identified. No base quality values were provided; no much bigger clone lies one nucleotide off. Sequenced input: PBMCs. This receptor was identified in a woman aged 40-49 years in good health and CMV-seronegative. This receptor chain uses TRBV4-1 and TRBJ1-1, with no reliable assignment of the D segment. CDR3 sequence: CASSPAILGLNTEAFF. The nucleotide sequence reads TGCGCCAGCAGCCCCGCAATCCTCGGGTTAAACACTGAAGCTTTCTTT.